This passage covers 24 T cell receptor beta chains from one sample sequenced in a study of T cells after yellow fever vaccination. TCRdb reanalysed the 5' RACE reads using MiXCR and keeps one entry per CDR3 protein. In the table there are 300,000 or so distinct CDR3 sequences, about 6.6% of which are singletons. The source was PBMCs, collected more than 35 days after the first yellow fever vaccination. All receptors derive from a man younger than 35 who received the YFV17D yellow fever vaccine.

This clonotype was picked up many times. The gene calls are TRBV5-1 and TRBJ2-1, with TRBD1 matching 7 bases. Germline V gene lookup returns CDR1 SGHRS and CDR2 YFSETQ. The ends lost 0 bases at V and 6 bases at J; junction bases unmatched: 9. The CDR3 has 16 residues. CDR3 residues: CASSLADRSTINEQFF. CDR3 sequence (DNA): TGCGCCAGCAGCTTGGCGGACAGGTCTACCATCAATGAGCAGTTCTTC. Full variable domain (outside the CDR3, taken from reference TRBV5-1 and TRBJ2-1): KAGVTQTPRYLIKTRGQQVTLSCSPISGHRSVSWYQQTPGQGLQFLFEYFSETQRNKGNFPGRFSGRQFSNSRSEMNVSTLELGDSALYLCASSLADRSTINEQFFGPGTRLTVL.

This clonotype was seen a few times. The chain carries TRBV12-3 or TRBV12-4 and TRBJ1-3; no clear D. Trimming took off 3 bases at V and 4 bases at J, with 7 bases between the two ends. CDR3 length: 13 residues. The CDR3 region has the DNA TGTGCCAGCAGTTTGAACCCAGGAAACACCATATATTTT. Protein sequence: CASSLNPGNTIYF.

This clonotype was seen many times. The chain links TRBV6-1 to TRBJ2-3; 8 bases map to TRBD2. The CDR3 is made up of 15 amino acids. Trimming cost V 4 bases and J 0 bases; bases outside gene matches: 3. Germline V gene sequence: CDR1 MNHNS, CDR2 SASEGT. The CDR3 loop is CASSVAGTSTDTQYF. The CDR3, as DNA: TGTGCCAGCAGTGTAGCGGGGACGAGCACAGATACGCAGTATTTT.

This clonotype was observed a few times. The chain couples TRBV4-3 to TRBJ1-1; TRBD1 is a possible D gene (6 bases). The CDR3 contains 14 residues. CDR1 is LGHNA and CDR2 is YSLEER in the germline V gene. The V gene lost 1 base and the J gene lost 6 bases, with 12 bases spanning the gap. Written as DNA, the CDR3 is TGCGCCAGCAGCCAAGTAGGGGGTAGGGCTGAAGCTTTCTTT. Translation: CASSQVGGRAEAFF.

This clonotype was seen at least ten times. CDR3 sequence (DNA): TGTGCCAGCAGCCCCAGGGCAGGCAGTCCCTACGAGCAGTACGTC. This encodes CASSPRAGSPYEQYV. The chain links TRBV27 to TRBJ2-7; tentative D call: TRBD1 (5 bases). In germline, CDR1 is MNHEY, CDR2 SMNVEV (reference sequence). Trimming stripped 6 bases from V and 2 bases from J, with 17 bases between. The CDR3 is 15 residues long.

This clonotype was counted between two and nine times. CDR3 nucleotide sequence: TGCGCCAGCAGCCCTAGCGGGGGGGCCGGTTATTACGAGCAGTACTTC. Residues: CASSPSGGAGYYEQYF. The rearrangement joins TRBV5-1 to TRBJ2-7, with 12 nucleotides matching TRBD2. V lost 4 bases and J lost 4; bases outside the gene matches: 9. This CDR3 is 16 amino acids long. CDR1 and CDR2 from the germline V gene are SGHRS and YFSETQ.

This clonotype was detected a few times. A junction boundary mismatches the germline segment, possibly from a read error. The chain has TRBV9 and TRBJ2-3; D is unclear. The CDR3 runs to 14 residues. Germline V gene lookup returns CDR1 SGDLS and CDR2 YYNGEE. CDR3 in amino acids: CASSVGGASETQYF. CDR3 in DNA: TGTGCCAGCAGCGTAGGTGGCGCGTCAGAGACGCAGTATTTT.

The table lists this clonotype with a few counts. The J gene is TRBJ2-1, the V gene TRBV6-6, with D perhaps matching TRBD1 (6 bases). V was trimmed by 1 base and J by 9 bases, leaving 10 bases between them. Germline-derived CDR1 and CDR2 are MNHNY and SVGAGI (reference sequence). CDR3 size: 13 residues. This chain's CDR3 is CASSYYRASEQFF. As DNA, the CDR3 is TGTGCCAGCAGTTACTACAGGGCGAGTGAGCAGTTCTTC.

This clonotype has a count of ten or more. The V call is TRBV5-1, the J call TRBJ2-1; 9 bases map to TRBD1. Germline trimming cut 2 bases from V and 7 bases from J; bases unmatched to any gene: 13. The CDR3 covers 17 residues. Germline lookup yields CDR1 SGHRS and CDR2 YFSETQ. The CDR3 nucleotides read TGCGCCAGCAGCTTTTCAGGACAGGGGATAATAATTAATGAGCAGTTCTTC. It yields the protein CASSFSGQGIIINEQFF.

This clonotype came up a few times. The chain uses TRBV20-1 and TRBJ2-7; the D call may be TRBD1 or TRBD2 (5 bases each). Germline V gene data show CDR1 as DFQATT and CDR2 as SNEGSKA (reference sequence). The CDR3 covers 16 residues. V dropped 6 bases and J dropped 0 bases, with 21 bases sitting between them. CDR3 sequence: CSAPPYPGSSSYEQYF. CDR3 nucleotides: TGCAGTGCGCCTCCCTACCCAGGGAGTTCCTCCTACGAGCAGTACTTC.

This clonotype has just a few counts. This chain uses TRBV12-3 or TRBV12-4 with TRBJ1-1; no firm D call. The CDR3 loop spans 14 amino acids. The V and J ends lost 6 bases and 2 bases respectively, with 13 bases between them. The CDR3 spells CASRAPSENTEAFF. The CDR3 DNA follows: TGTGCCAGCAGGGCCCCGAGCGAAAACACTGAAGCTTTCTTT.

This clonotype was detected only a few times. The CDR3 sequence: CASSVGVGAYEQYF. In DNA, the CDR3 is TGTGCCAGCAGCGTAGGGGTAGGGGCCTACGAGCAGTACTTC. The genes are TRBV9 and TRBJ2-7; perhaps TRBD1 as D (5 bases). The CDR3 loop spans 14 amino acids. From germline, CDR1 is SGDLS and CDR2 YYNGEE. V lost 0 bases and J lost 2, with 9 bases in between.

This clonotype has just a few counts. The V and J genes are TRBV18 and TRBJ2-7; perhaps TRBD1 as D (5 bases). Germline lookup yields CDR1 KGHSH and CDR2 LQKENI. The CDR3 length is 13 residues. Trimming pared 5 bases from V and 1 base from J, leaving 9 bases between. The CDR3 loop is CASSRGDSYEQYV. The CDR3 DNA reads TGTGCCAGCTCAAGGGGTGATTCCTACGAGCAGTACGTC.

The CDR3 is CASSLPGNTIYF. CDR3 nucleotides: TGTGCCAGCAGTTTACCTGGAAACACCATATATTTT. The genes are TRBV27 and TRBJ1-3, with D hard to call. Trimming took 2 bases from V and 2 from J, leaving 1 base between them. Germline CDR1 reads MNHEY; CDR2 reads SMNVEV (reference sequence). This CDR3 region has 12 residues.

This clonotype came up many times. V gene TRBV4-1 combines with J gene TRBJ1-6; no firm D call. Per germline, CDR1 MGHRA and CDR2 YSYEKL. The CDR3 is made up of 15 amino acids. With 0 bases removed from V and 9 bases from J, the gap between germline ends came to 12 bases. The CDR3 loop is CASSQDASAGSPLHF. The CDR3 DNA follows: TGCGCCAGCAGCCAAGATGCCTCCGCGGGTTCACCCCTCCACTTT.

This clonotype came up many times. V usage is TRBV20-1 and J usage is TRBJ2-2; TRBD2 matches at 12 bases. The CDR3 totals 16 residues. Per germline, CDR1 DFQATT and CDR2 SNEGSKA (reference sequence). The junction had 5 bases not matched to a gene; V was cut back by 3 bases and J by 3 bases. The CDR3 coding sequence is TGCAGTGCTAGGATGGCTAGCGGGGGGGACACCGGGGAGCTGTTTTTT. Residues: CSARMASGGDTGELFF.

This clonotype was detected a few times. The chain combines TRBV20-1 with TRBJ2-3, with 9 bases matching TRBD2. This CDR3 has 17 amino acids. V dropped 3 bases and J dropped 5; count of bases not matched to a gene: 15. In germline, CDR1 is DFQATT, CDR2 SNEGSKA (reference sequence). As DNA, the CDR3 is TGCAGTGCTAGTTCTATGGCTAGCGGGGAGTTGGGAGATACGCAGTATTTT. This gives the protein CSASSMASGELGDTQYF.

This clonotype turned up a few times. The chain recombines TRBV28 with TRBJ1-2, with D uncertain. This CDR3 is built from 14 residues. V was shortened by 4 bases and J by 0 bases, with 9 bases between the two germline ends. CDR1 is MDHEN, CDR2 SYDVKM, per germline. The CDR3 DNA reads TGTGCCAGCAGTTGGGTGGGGACTAACTATGGCTACACCTTC. This gives the protein CASSWVGTNYGYTF.

In the case of this clonotype: The germline gene is not matched at one end of the junction; a read error may be the cause. This chain connects TRBV6-1 to TRBJ1-4; D perhaps matches TRBD1 (5 bases). In germline, CDR1 is MNHNS, CDR2 SASEGT. The CDR3 has 14 amino acids. CDR3 sequence: CDSSDIAENEKLFF. CDR3 DNA sequence: TGTGACAGCTCGGACATCGCCGAAAATGAAAAACTGTTTTTT.

The chain is built from TRBV7-2 and TRBJ1-2; D is uncertain. This CDR3 has 13 amino acids. Trimming left V 2 bases short and J 8 bases short, with 12 bases between. Germline loops: CDR1 SGHTA, CDR2 FQGNSA. CDR3 sequence: CASSLKVLEGYTF. For the CDR3, the DNA is TGTGCCAGCAGCTTAAAGGTCTTAGAGGGCTACACCTTC.

This clonotype was found a few times. The chain links TRBV4-1 to TRBJ2-5; TRBD1 matches 7 bases. This CDR3 contains 17 residues. J gave up 5 bases and V 2 bases, and 14 bases lay outside the gene matches. The germline V gene encodes CDR1 MGHRA and CDR2 YSYEKL. DNA for the CDR3: TGCGCCAGCAGCCAACCGATCGTAAACAGGGGCGGGGAGACCCAGTACTTC. Translated, it gives CASSQPIVNRGGETQYF.

This clonotype turned up a few times. This chain joins TRBV19 and TRBJ2-2; D may be TRBD2 (5 bases). The CDR3 loop spans 15 amino acids. Trimming stripped 6 bases from V and 3 bases from J, with 14 bases between. Germline V CDR1 and CDR2: LNHDA, SQIVND (reference sequence). CDR3 amino acids: CASRSREFDTGELFF. For the CDR3, the DNA is TGTGCCAGTAGATCAAGGGAGTTCGACACCGGGGAGCTGTTTTTT.

The V gene is TRBV12-3 or TRBV12-4, the J gene TRBJ2-1; D gene ambiguous. Trimming shortened V by 7 bases and J by 9 bases, and 10 bases separated the two germline ends. This CDR3 is built from 11 residues. The CDR3 loop reads CASTLGAEQFF. The CDR3 DNA reads as TGTGCCAGCACCCTAGGTGCTGAGCAGTTCTTC.

This clonotype appeared a few times. The CDR3 nucleotides read TGTGCCAGCAGGACGGTCACCAACCGGGACGAGCAGTACGTC. This codes for CASRTVTNRDEQYV. The chain has TRBV6-2 or TRBV6-3 and TRBJ2-7; D is unclear. With 6 bases removed from V and 5 bases from J, the gap between germline ends came to 17 bases. Germline V gives CDR1 MNHEY, CDR2 SVGEGT. The CDR3 sequence is 14 residues long.